The clone carrying this TCR beta chain was seen at least ten times. Its antigen remains unknown. This CDR3 region has 14 residues. After removal of 8 bases from V and 3 bases from J, the junction contained 9 bases not matched to a gene. Looked up from germline, CDR1 is SQVTM and CDR2 is ANQGSEA. This entry is derived from a study of CD8 T cells in ankylosing spondylitis. The study's findings and limits: CD8+ cells made up the disease-linked clones, which were relatively rare in peripheral blood. One TCR beta motif, made up of 7 or 8 highly homologous variants, appeared characteristic of ankylosing spondylitis blood.

Quantitative barcoded 5'-RACE was used to prepare TCR beta libraries. TCRdb independently ran MiXCR on the 5' RACE reads; one entry per CDR3 protein. The profile shows tens of thousands of distinct CDR3 sequences, about 8.1% of them singletons. The specimen sequenced was blood, either unsorted or a sorted T cell fraction (not recorded which). The receptor comes from a male donor with ankylosing spondylitis. The chain combines TRBV29-1 with TRBJ2-1; 8 bases are a match to TRBD1. The CDR3 nucleotides are TGCAGCACCCTCGAGGACAGGGTCTACAATGAGCAGTTCTTC. Its translation: CSTLEDRVYNEQFF.